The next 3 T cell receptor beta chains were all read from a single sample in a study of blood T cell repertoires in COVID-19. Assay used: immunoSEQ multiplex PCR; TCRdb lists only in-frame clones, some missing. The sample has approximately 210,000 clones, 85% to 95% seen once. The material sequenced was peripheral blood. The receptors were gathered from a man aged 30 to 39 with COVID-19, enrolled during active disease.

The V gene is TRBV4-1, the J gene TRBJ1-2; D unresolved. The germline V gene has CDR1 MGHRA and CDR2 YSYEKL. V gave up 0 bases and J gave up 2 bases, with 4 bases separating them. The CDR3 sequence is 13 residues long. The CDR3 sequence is CASSQDRNYGYTF. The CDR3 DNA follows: TGCGCCAGCAGCCAAGATCGGAACTATGGCTACACCTTC.

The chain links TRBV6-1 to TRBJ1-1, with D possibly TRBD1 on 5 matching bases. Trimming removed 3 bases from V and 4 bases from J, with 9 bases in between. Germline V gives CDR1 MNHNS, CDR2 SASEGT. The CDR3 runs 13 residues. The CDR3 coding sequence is TGTGCCAGCAGTGACAGACAGAGCACTGAAGCTTTCTTT. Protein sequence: CASSDRQSTEAFF.

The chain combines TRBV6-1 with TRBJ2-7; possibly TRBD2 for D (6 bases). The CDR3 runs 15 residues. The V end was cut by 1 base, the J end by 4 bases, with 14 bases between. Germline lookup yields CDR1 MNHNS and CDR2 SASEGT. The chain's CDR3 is CASSEGGSGYYEQYF. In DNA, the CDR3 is TGTGCCAGCAGTGAAGGTGGTAGCGGATATTACGAGCAGTACTTC.